This TCR beta chain was captured by sequencing in a study of blood T cell repertoires in COVID-19 (dated by TCRdb to about 2020). Background on the whole study: Collaborator samples came from the United States, Italy and Spain and covered acute and convalescent phases of COVID-19. Where HLA class I and class II types were available, the types were taken from metadata supplied by the sample provider, not from assay-based typing. Subjects who had been exposed to COVID-19, were actively infected with it, or had recovered from it provided the deeply sampled blood TCRbeta repertoires that made up the dataset. The samples were drawn from the first 160 participants of the ongoing ImmuneRACE study and from 1,254 subjects provided by 6 global collaborators. The material from the prospective study consisted of cDNA or gDNA derived from T cells, B-cell-depleted T cells, or PBMCs. Sample metadata almost always included a de-identified subject ID, COVID-19 status, age in years and sex. The repertoires were released in a freely available public database meant as a resource for research on the immune response to SARS-CoV-2. Paper-wide results and their limitations: How much clinical and demographic metadata was included differed by source and by participant, and the metadata was provided uncurated.

The immunoSEQ Assay, a bias-controlled multiplex PCR, was used to amplify TCRbeta CDR3 regions from genomic DNA. Turning to the authors' computational methods: The number of nucleated cells in each sample was estimated from the amplification of reference gene primers within the assay. Sequence reads were collapsed and filtered to measure the absolute abundance of every unique TCRbeta CDR3 rearrangement. For each sample, productive Simpson clonality was calculated by taking the square root of Simpson's diversity index across productive rearrangements. What TCRdb holds here is the immuneACCESS table cut down to in-frame rearrangements. Part of the clones is not present; checked against another copy, under half of the missing clones reflect an unresolved V gene, and the others are unexplained. V, J and clone size reflect that table, while D and trimming were determined from the DNA. The sample table lists fewer than 300,000 clones, more than 85% of them with a count of one. 0.7% to 0.9% of the sample comes from the top ten.

Remarks on this clone: It lacks a known antigen. Base qualities are missing; no much larger clone stands one base away.

Collaborating institutions collected whole blood in K2EDTA tubes following their own protocols. For TCRbeta analysis, collaborator samples were shipped as frozen whole blood, as isolated PBMCs, or as DNA extracted from either sample type. The V end gives up 4 bases and the J end 3 bases, leaving 13 bases in the junction not matched to a gene. Including the terminal cysteine and phenylalanine, the CDR3 comprises 18 residues. The DNA shown is the 54-base CDR3, in frame from base 1. The germline V gene (reference sequence) provides CDR1 LNHDA and CDR2 SQIVND. Sequencing input: peripheral blood. The chain employs TRBV19 and TRBJ2-1, with TRBD1 matching 9 junction bases. The sequence was collected from a man aged 25 to 40 with acute or convalescent COVID-19. The bases read TGTGCCAGTAGTAGGGACAGGGTAAGCTTGTCCGGCTACAATGAGCAGTTCTTC. This yields the protein CASSRDRVSLSGYNEQFF.